This T cell receptor (beta chain) was sequenced during a study of blood T cell repertoires in COVID-19 (dated by TCRdb to 2018 to 2020). General notes on the study: Samples covering the acute and convalescent phases of COVID-19 were provided by collaborators in the United States, Italy and Spain. The repertoires were made available in a free public database intended to serve as a resource for research on the immune response to SARS-CoV-2. A de-identified subject ID, COVID-19 status, age in years and sex were almost always included in the sample metadata. Deeply sampled blood TCRbeta repertoires from subjects exposed to, actively infected with, or recovered from COVID-19 were included in the dataset. Where HLA class I and class II types were available, the types were taken from metadata supplied by the sample provider, not from assay-based typing. Samples were obtained from the ongoing ImmuneRACE study (first 160 participants) and from some 1,200 subjects provided by 6 global collaborators. The material from the prospective study consisted of cDNA or gDNA derived from T cells, B-cell-depleted T cells, or PBMCs. Summary of the overall study and its limitations: Clinical and demographic metadata were provided uncurated, with the amount varying by source and participant.

The collaborating institutions used their own protocols to collect whole blood in K2EDTA tubes. For TCRbeta analysis, collaborators shipped samples as frozen whole blood, isolated PBMCs, or DNA extracted from either of those sample types. Worth noting for this clone: Its cognate antigen has yet to be identified. No qualities accompany the bases; no much larger clone lies one base away.

The CDR3 runs 13 residues from the cysteine to the phenylalanine. Of the read, only the CDR3 DNA is kept; its 39 bases are in frame from base 1. The CDR1 and CDR2 encoded by the germline V gene are MNHEY and SVGAGI. Trimming removed 7 bases from V and 6 bases from J, leaving 10 bases between the germline ends. TCRbeta CDR3 regions were amplified from genomic DNA by means of the immunoSEQ Assay, a bias-controlled multiplex PCR. From the authors' description of their analysis: The number of nucleated cells in each sample was estimated from the amplification of reference gene primers within the assay. Sequence reads were collapsed and filtered to measure the absolute abundance of every unique TCRbeta CDR3 rearrangement. Productive Simpson clonality was computed per sample as the square root of Simpson's diversity index over productive rearrangements. This is the immuneACCESS table as TCRdb keeps it, with only in-frame sequences that have V and J called. A part of the clones is gone; compared with another copy, unresolved V genes explain less than half, and the rest is unexplained. V and J calls plus clone size are reproduced from that table; the DNA served to infer D and trimming. This sample comprises tens of thousands of clones, 73% of them detected only once. The ten largest account for roughly 13% of the sample.

The sample was peripheral blood. This clonotype was sampled from a woman in her 70s with acute or convalescent COVID-19. The chain is made from TRBV6-5 and TRBJ1-6, with no confidently assigned D gene. The CDR3 in this case is CASNKAVNSPLHF. The DNA is as follows: TGTGCCAGCAACAAGGCGGTTAATTCACCCCTCCACTTT.